This T cell receptor (beta chain) is from a study of CD8 T cells in ankylosing spondylitis. Whole-study findings and limits: Earlier studies detected some motif variants in reactive arthritis synovial fluid and blood. Among TCR beta sequences, a motif of 7 to 9 highly homologous variants appeared characteristic of ankylosing spondylitis blood. Disease-linked clones displayed a CD8+ phenotype and appeared relatively rarely in peripheral blood.

TCRdb passed the 5' RACE reads through MiXCR, listing each CDR3 protein once. This table has under 200,000 distinct CDR3 sequences, around 9.6% appearing once. As regards this clonotype: Antigen unknown.

CDR1 is DFQATT and CDR2 is SNEGSKA in the germline V gene (reference sequence). This CDR3 contains 17 residues. Trimming took 5 bases from V and 0 from J, leaving 23 bases between them. The chain joins TRBV20-1 to TRBJ2-7, with D tentatively TRBD1 or TRBD2 (5 bases each). The TCR comes from a female donor with ankylosing spondylitis or in good health (not recorded which). The sample consisted of blood, either unsorted or a sorted T cell fraction (not recorded which). In DNA, the CDR3 is TGCAGTGCTTATACACGTTCCCGGGACGGATTCTCCTACGAGCAGTACTTC. Protein: CSAYTRSRDGFSYEQYF.